These T cell receptor beta chains were read from a single sample in a study of shared clonotypes between healthy human individuals. This table comes from immunoSEQ multiplex PCR, and its TCRdb copy is limited to in-frame clones, with some not included. The sample has about 640,000 clones, roughly 78% seen once. Sequencing was carried out using memory CD4+ T cells sorted from blood. The receptor source for this set is a woman in her twenties or thirties in good health. The CDR3 runs from the conserved cysteine through the conserved F or W. D genes are given only for firm matches. Size values are once, few and many counts, or a class for expanded clones, and some rows have none.

size	V	D	J	DNA	CDR3
once	TRBV5-5	TRBD1	TRBJ1-4	TGTGCCAGCAGCCTGTTGGGACAGGGTGGAGAAAAACTGTTTTTT	CASSLLGQGGEKLFF
.	TRBV5-4	TRBD2	TRBJ2-3	TGTGCCAGCAGCTCTCGGACTAGCTCAGATACGCAGTATTTT	CASSSRTSSDTQYF
.	TRBV7-8	.	TRBJ2-1	TGTGCCAGCAGGGCAACGGGACATACGCAGTTCTTC	CASRATGHTQFF
.	TRBV11-2	.	TRBJ2-1	TGTGCCAGCAGCTTAGGAGGCTACAATGAGCAGTTCTTC	CASSLGGYNEQFF
.	TRBV7-9	.	TRBJ1-4	TGTGCCAGCACCTCGGGGACGGGCGGCTGGGAAAAACTGTTTTTT	CASTSGTGGWEKLFF
.	TRBV5-5	.	TRBJ2-3	TGTGCCAGCAGCTTGAGGGTGGGGACAGATACGCAGTATTTT	CASSLRVGTDTQYF
many	TRBV27	.	TRBJ1-1	TGTGCCAGCAGTTTAACGTACAGGGAAGGGACTGAAGCTTTCTTT	CASSLTYREGTEAFF
.	TRBV4-1	TRBD1	TRBJ1-4	TGCGCCAGCAGCGATGACAGGGGTGTTGAAAAACTGTTTTTT	CASSDDRGVEKLFF
.	TRBV5-1	TRBD1	TRBJ1-2	TGCGCCAGCAGCTTGAATCAGGGGGCACGGGGCTACACCTTC	CASSLNQGARGYTF
.	TRBV6-4	TRBD2	TRBJ2-5	TGTGCCAGCAGTGACGGTAGCGGGCTAGAGACCCAGTACTTC	CASSDGSGLETQYF
.	TRBV20-1	.	TRBJ2-3	TGCAGTGCTACTAGCACAGATACGCAGTATTTT	CSATSTDTQYF
.	TRBV11-2	.	TRBJ2-7	TGTGCCAGCAGCTTACAGGCCTCCGAGCAGTACTTC	CASSLQASEQYF
.	TRBV18	.	TRBJ1-1	TGTGCCAGCTCACCACCAGGGCTTACTGAAGCTTTCTTT	CASSPPGLTEAFF
.	TRBV6-6	.	TRBJ2-5	TGTGCCAGCAGTGCCTCTAGGTTTCAAGAGACCCAGTACTTC	CASSASRFQETQYF
.	TRBV27	TRBD2	TRBJ2-2	TGTGCCAGCAGTTTCTCTATCACTAGCGGGAGGGCGAACACCGGGGAGCTGTTTTTT	CASSFSITSGRANTGELFF
.	TRBV9	TRBD2	TRBJ2-7	TGTGCCAGCAGCGTAGTTGCCAGCGGGATGGTCGAGCAGTACTTC	CASSVVASGMVEQYF
.	TRBV4-1	TRBD2	TRBJ2-5	TGCGCCAGCAGCCAAGACGGGAGCGGGGGTCAAGAGACCCAGTACTTC	CASSQDGSGGQETQYF
few	TRBV9	.	TRBJ1-2	TGTGCCAGCAGCGTTGAGGAGGGGACTCTCTATGGCTACACCTTC	CASSVEEGTLYGYTF
.	TRBV7-9	.	TRBJ2-1	TGTGCCAGCAACATGGGGGGCGACTACAATGAGCAGTTCTTC	CASNMGGDYNEQFF
few	TRBV4-2	TRBD1	TRBJ2-5	TGTGCCAGCAGCCAAGGGGGGACAGGGAATGGCGGCCAAGAGACCCAGTACTTC	CASSQGGTGNGGQETQYF
.	TRBV2	.	TRBJ2-7	TGTGCCAGCAACCCCGAGGGGAACTCCTACGAGCAGTACTTC	CASNPEGNSYEQYF
.	TRBV11-1	TRBD1	TRBJ2-7	TGTGCCAGCCACCCCGGACAGGGGACCTACGAGCAGTACTTC	CASHPGQGTYEQYF
few	TRBV2	.	TRBJ2-3	TGTGCCAGCCAGTTAGATACGCAGTATTTT	CASQLDTQYF
once	TRBV9	TRBD1	TRBJ1-5	TGTGCCAGCAGTGCTGGACAGGGGGATCAGCCCCAGCATTTT	CASSAGQGDQPQHF
.	TRBV5-6	TRBD1	TRBJ1-5	TGTGCCAGCAGCAAAGGGACAGAAAATCAGCCCCAGCATTTT	CASSKGTENQPQHF
.	TRBV5-4	.	TRBJ2-7	TGTGCCAGCAGCTTGGGTCAGGGGTTCTACGAGCAGTACTTC	CASSLGQGFYEQYF
.	TRBV5-6	.	TRBJ1-2	TGTGCCAGCAGCCCGCCGACAGTTTATGGCTACACCTTC	CASSPPTVYGYTF
few	TRBV11-2	.	TRBJ1-4	TGTGCCAGCAGCCGCTCCGGGGTCGAAAAACTGTTTTTT	CASSRSGVEKLFF
.	TRBV6-1	TRBD2	TRBJ2-7	TGTGCCAGCACCTCCGGGACTAGCGGGTCCTACGAGCAGTACTTC	CASTSGTSGSYEQYF
.	TRBV18	.	TRBJ2-6	TGTGCCAGCTCACACCCCGGGACGGCAGTCTCTGGGGCCAACGTCCTGACTTTC	CASSHPGTAVSGANVLTF
.	TRBV29-1	.	TRBJ2-7	TGCAGCGTTGCCCGTGGGCAGGACTACGAGCAGTACTTC	CSVARGQDYEQYF
once	TRBV18	TRBD1	TRBJ2-1	TGTGCCAGCTCACCATTTAACTCCGGGACAGGGGAGTTCTTC	CASSPFNSGTGEFF
.	TRBV27	TRBD2	TRBJ2-7	TGTGCCAGCAGTTTCGGACTAGCGGGAGTCTACGAGCAGTACTTC	CASSFGLAGVYEQYF